This TCR beta chain stems from a study of naive and memory T cell subsets. The beta constant-region primer was an equimolar mix of two oligonucleotides covering TRBC1 and TRBC2. Ligated cDNA was amplified by four rounds of PCR with nested alpha and beta constant-region primers and SP2. In TCRdb, the UMI-ligation and nested PCR reads were re-called with MiXCR into one record per CDR3 protein. Seen here are around 130,000 distinct CDR3 sequences, 36% observed once, and the top ten hold around 0.92%. This clonotype occurred a few times. The specimen was central memory CD4+ T cells from blood. The receptor comes from a human donor in good health.

The CDR3 here is CASSPSRSKGITDTQYF. In DNA, the CDR3 is TGTGCCAGCAGCCCATCCAGATCGAAGGGGATAACAGATACGCAGTATTTT. The chain recombines TRBV3-1 with TRBJ2-3; maybe TRBD1 (5 bases). CDR3 size: 17 residues. The V gene's germline CDR1 is LGHDT and CDR2 YNNKEL (reference sequence). Trimming shortened V by 4 bases and J by 3 bases, and 20 bases separated the two germline ends.